Each of the 20 T cell receptor beta chains below was sequenced from the same sample in a study of neurological immune-mediated disorders. TCRdb reprocessed the 5' RACE reads via MiXCR and lists one record per CDR3 protein. The sample has 81,000 or so distinct CDR3 sequences, roughly 13% seen once. As for time point: longitudinal time-point 2. The sample consisted of PBMCs. The receptors stem from a female donor with HTLV-1-associated myelopathy (HAM/TSP).

This clonotype came up many times. J is TRBJ2-3 and V is TRBV9; 7 nucleotides line up with TRBD1. Germline CDR1 reads SGDLS; CDR2 reads YYNGEE. After removal of 5 bases from V and 2 bases from J, the junction contained 11 bases not matched to a gene. The CDR3 sequence is 16 residues long. CDR3 sequence: CASSGSTGAYTDTQYF. CDR3 in DNA: TGTGCCAGCAGTGGTTCAACAGGGGCCTACACAGATACGCAGTATTTT.

This clonotype was counted ten times or more. This chain joins TRBV15 and TRBJ1-2; possible D gene TRBD1, 5 bases. CDR1 is LNHNV, CDR2 YYDKDF, per germline (reference sequence). V was clipped by 2 bases and J by 4 bases, with 14 bases between them. This CDR3 is 15 amino acids long. The CDR3 region has the DNA TGTGCCACCAGCAGACAGGGAGGAGGGAGCTATGGCTACACCTTC. Amino acids: CATSRQGGGSYGYTF.

This clonotype was counted ten times or more. The chain is built from TRBV14 and TRBJ2-5; D may correspond to TRBD1 or TRBD2 (5 bases each). The CDR3 runs 11 residues. Germline V CDR1 and CDR2: SGHDN, FVKESK. V lost 6 bases to trimming and J lost 4 bases, with 6 bases between them. CDR3: CASRGTETQYF. CDR3 in DNA: TGTGCCAGCAGGGGGACAGAGACCCAGTACTTC.

V is TRBV20-1 and J is TRBJ1-5; possible D gene TRBD1, 5 bases. Germline CDR1 reads DFQATT; CDR2 reads SNEGSKA (reference sequence). This CDR3 region has 15 residues. V lost 4 bases, J lost 4 bases, and 17 bases lay in between. CDR3 residues: CSATHRGSANQPQHF. The CDR3 DNA follows: TGCAGTGCTACCCACCGGGGGTCCGCAAATCAGCCCCAGCATTTT.

This clonotype was counted many times. V gene TRBV5-1 combines with J gene TRBJ2-5; D uncertain. Germline-derived CDR1 and CDR2 are SGHRS and YFSETQ. V was clipped by 4 bases and J by 4 bases, with 14 bases between them. The CDR3 sequence is 14 residues long. CDR3 bases: TGCGCCAGCAGCGGACCCTCGACTGGAGAGACCCAGTACTTC. It is translated as CASSGPSTGETQYF.

This clonotype was counted ten times or more. V usage is TRBV28 and J usage is TRBJ2-5; TRBD2 is a possible D gene (5 bases). V was shortened by 5 bases and J by 5 bases, with 12 bases between the two germline ends. This CDR3 spans 13 amino acids. In germline, CDR1 is MDHEN, CDR2 SYDVKM. CDR3 amino acids: CASSPVGGETQYF. CDR3 coding DNA: TGTGCCAGCAGTCCTGTGGGCGGGGAGACCCAGTACTTC.

This clonotype was observed many times. The CDR3 nucleotides are TGTGCCAGCAGACGGACGCCAGGTGAAAAACTGTTTTTT. It yields the protein CASRRTPGEKLFF. The rearrangement links TRBV5-6 to TRBJ1-4; D unclear. The germline V gene encodes CDR1 SGHDT and CDR2 YYEEEE. Trimming took 5 bases from V and 7 from J, leaving 12 bases between them. The CDR3 totals 13 residues.

This clonotype was seen ten or more times. V gene TRBV28 combines with J gene TRBJ2-7; D is unresolved. Trimming took 7 bases from V and 5 from J, leaving 9 bases between them. Per the germline V gene, CDR1 is MDHEN and CDR2 is SYDVKM. CDR3 length: 11 amino acids. The CDR3 protein is CASTLSDEQYF. CDR3 nucleotide sequence: TGTGCCAGCACACTGTCTGACGAGCAGTACTTC.

This clonotype was counted at least ten times. The junction and the germline gene differ at one end; a read error may be behind it. This chain uses TRBV11-2 with TRBJ2-7; TRBD1 matches at 9 bases. CDR1 and CDR2 from the germline V gene are SGHAT and FQNNGV. The CDR3 consists of 13 residues. The CDR3 bases are TGTGCCAGCAGCCCGACCCAGACCGGGACAGGGAACTTC. As protein: CASSPTQTGTGNF.

In this sample, this clonotype turned up a few times. J is TRBJ2-5 and V is TRBV3-1, with D perhaps TRBD2 (6 bases). This CDR3 is built from 15 residues. Trimming took 0 bases from V and 4 from J, leaving 12 bases between them. CDR1 LGHDT and CDR2 YNNKEL come from the germline V gene (reference sequence). The CDR3 here is CASSQDYLGGETQYF. CDR3 coding DNA: TGTGCCAGCAGCCAAGATTATTTGGGGGGAGAGACCCAGTACTTC.

This clonotype has at least ten counts. The V gene is TRBV2, the J gene TRBJ1-2; TRBD1 matches at 7 bases. CDR3 length: 13 residues. Germline-derived CDR1 and CDR2 are SNHLY and FYNNEI. V lost 8 bases to trimming and J lost 4 bases; unmatched junction nucleotides: 7. This chain's CDR3 is CASHTGVGYGYTF. The CDR3 coding sequence is TGTGCCAGCCATACAGGGGTCGGCTATGGCTACACCTTC.

This clonotype was detected many times. The V call is TRBV12-3 or TRBV12-4, the J call TRBJ1-5, with D perhaps TRBD1 (6 bases). The CDR3 totals 14 residues. V was cut by 6 bases and J by 4 bases, with 13 bases left in between. CDR3 region: CASSLLQGNQPQHF. The CDR3 nucleotides read TGTGCCAGCAGCTTACTCCAGGGGAATCAGCCCCAGCATTTT.

This clonotype appeared many times. The V and J genes are TRBV3-1 and TRBJ2-7; no firm D call. V lost 4 bases and J lost 6, with 10 bases in between. The germline V gene encodes CDR1 LGHDT and CDR2 YNNKEL (reference sequence). The CDR3 totals 12 residues. The CDR3 reads CASSPLYGEQYF. DNA for the CDR3: TGTGCCAGCAGCCCGCTATATGGCGAGCAGTACTTC.

This clonotype was observed at least ten times. The V call is TRBV5-5, the J call TRBJ2-7, with D uncertain. CDR1 is SGHKS and CDR2 is YYEKEE in the germline V gene (reference sequence). This CDR3 is built from 13 residues. The ends were cut back, 0 bases at V and 2 bases at J, with 6 bases in the middle. CDR3 residues: CASSLAGPYEQYF. In nucleotides, the CDR3 is TGTGCCAGCAGCTTGGCCGGGCCCTACGAGCAGTACTTC.

V is TRBV4-1 and J is TRBJ2-7; 7 bases match TRBD1. From germline, CDR1 is MGHRA and CDR2 YSYEKL. Trimming at V came to 4 bases and at J to 2 bases, leaving 11 bases not matched to a gene. The CDR3 loop spans 16 amino acids. This CDR3 reads CASSLARTGQTYEQYF. The CDR3 DNA reads as TGCGCCAGCAGCCTAGCCAGAACGGGACAGACCTACGAGCAGTACTTC.

Many counts were recorded for this clonotype. V gene TRBV12-3 or TRBV12-4 combines with J gene TRBJ1-5; 10 positions match TRBD1. The CDR3 loop spans 15 amino acids. Trimming cost V 5 bases and J 4 bases; bases outside gene matches: 5. CDR3 sequence reads: CASSNDRGPNQPQHF. CDR3 coding DNA: TGTGCCAGCAGTAACGACAGGGGGCCAAATCAGCCCCAGCATTTT.

This clonotype was recorded many times. The chain carries TRBV7-6 and TRBJ1-1; TRBD1 matches 7 bases. Germline V gene data show CDR1 as SGHVS and CDR2 as FNYEAQ. J gave up 4 bases and V 1 base, and 3 bases lay outside the gene matches. This CDR3 is built from 14 residues. This CDR3 reads CASSLGSGGTEAFF. In DNA form, the CDR3 reads TGTGCCAGCAGCTTAGGGTCAGGGGGCACTGAAGCTTTCTTT.

This clonotype was seen repeatedly, ten times or more. The rearrangement links TRBV27 to TRBJ2-7; tentative D call: TRBD1 (5 bases). Germline values: CDR1 MNHEY, CDR2 SMNVEV (reference sequence). CDR3 length equals 13 residues. The V end was cut by 5 bases, the J end by 3 bases, with 11 bases between. CDR3 bases: TGTGCCAGCAGTACAGGATCCCACTACGAGCAGTACTTC. Its protein product is CASSTGSHYEQYF.

This clonotype has only one observation. A much bigger clone sits one base away, suggesting this may be a read error. The genes are TRBV5-5 and TRBJ2-3; no clear D gene. The germline V and J ends were trimmed by 4 bases and 6 bases, with 6 bases remaining between them. There are 11 residues in the CDR3. Germline V gene sequence: CDR1 SGHKS, CDR2 YYEKEE (reference sequence). The CDR3 is CASSPIDTQYF. The CDR3 nucleotides read TGTGCCAGCAGCCCTATTGATACGCAGTATTTT.

This clonotype was seen many times. The chain carries TRBV28 and TRBJ2-7; 7 bases are shared with TRBD1. The CDR3 has 13 residues. CDR1 is MDHEN, CDR2 SYDVKM, per germline. V dropped 5 bases and J dropped 8; count of bases not matched to a gene: 9. The DNA of the CDR3 is TGTGCCAGCAGTCCCCCCCGGGACAGTAAGCAGTACTTC. The encoded protein is CASSPPRDSKQYF.